These T cell receptor beta chains were read from a single sample in a study of blood T cell repertoires in COVID-19. Some clones are missing from TCRdb's copy, which holds only in-frame ones; the method was immunoSEQ multiplex PCR. The data contain over 150,000 clones, approximately 91% of them seen just once; the ten biggest clones take up approximately 5%. Sequencing was performed on peripheral blood. Receptor source: a man younger than 35 with COVID-19, enrolled during active disease. The CDR3 runs from the conserved cysteine through the conserved F or W. D genes are given only for firm matches. Some rows have no size entry. The others give once, few or many, or a class for an expanded clone.

size: .
V: TRBV6-5
D: TRBD1
J: TRBJ2-7
DNA: TGTGCCAGCAGCGGACAGGGTGCCCCCCGTTACGAGCAGTACTTC
CDR3: CASSGQGAPRYEQYF

size: .
V: TRBV19
D: .
J: TRBJ2-3
DNA: TGTGCCAGTAGTATAGCGTTCCCGATAGTCACAGATACGCAGTATTTT
CDR3: CASSIAFPIVTDTQYF

size: .
V: TRBV19
D: TRBD2
J: TRBJ2-1
DNA: TGTGCCAGTAGTATTGTGGCGGGAGGGCCGAATGAGCAGTTCTTC
CDR3: CASSIVAGGPNEQFF

size: .
V: TRBV30
D: .
J: TRBJ1-4
DNA: TGTGCCTGGAGTGTCAGGTCGACTAATGAAAAACTGTTTTTT
CDR3: CAWSVRSTNEKLFF

size: .
V: TRBV9
D: TRBD2
J: TRBJ2-7
DNA: TGTGCCAGCAGCGTATCGAGCGGGAGAGCCTACGAGCAGTACTTC
CDR3: CASSVSSGRAYEQYF

size: few
V: TRBV7-9
D: .
J: TRBJ1-1
DNA: TGTGCCAGCAGCTTAGGACAGCACACTGAAGCTTTCTTT
CDR3: CASSLGQHTEAFF

size: .
V: TRBV11-2
D: .
J: TRBJ2-1
DNA: TGTGCCAGCAGCACTAACAGGATTTGGGATGAGCAGTTCTTC
CDR3: CASSTNRIWDEQFF

size: .
V: TRBV19
D: .
J: TRBJ1-2
DNA: TGTGCCAGTAGTATCGCGGGGAGCTATGGCTACACCTTC
CDR3: CASSIAGSYGYTF

size: .
V: TRBV11-2
D: TRBD1
J: TRBJ1-5
DNA: TGTGCCAGCAGCTTAGGAAAATACAGGGGACAGCAGAATCAGCCCCAGCATTTT
CDR3: CASSLGKYRGQQNQPQHF

size: .
V: TRBV5-1
D: TRBD1
J: TRBJ2-3
DNA: TGCGCCAGCAGTTTTGGACAGGGGGCAGATACGCAGTATTTT
CDR3: CASSFGQGADTQYF

size: .
V: TRBV12-5
D: TRBD2
J: TRBJ2-1
DNA: TGTGCTAGTGGCCAGACTAGCGGGGAGTTCCCTCACTTCTACAATGAGCAGTTCTTC
CDR3: CASGQTSGEFPHFYNEQFF

size: .
V: TRBV6-5
D: TRBD1
J: TRBJ1-3
DNA: TGTGCCAGCAGTACGACAGGGGGCGGAAACACCATATATTTT
CDR3: CASSTTGGGNTIYF

size: .
V: TRBV4-1
D: TRBD2
J: TRBJ2-7
DNA: TGCGCCAGCAGCCAAGGGGAGGGGACGGTCTCCTACGAGCAGTACTTC
CDR3: CASSQGEGTVSYEQYF

size: once
V: TRBV28
D: TRBD1
J: TRBJ1-5
DNA: TGTGCCAGCAGCACAGGGGGGGGCCAGCCCCAGCATTTT
CDR3: CASSTGGGQPQHF

size: .
V: TRBV10-1
D: .
J: TRBJ1-2
DNA: TGCGCCAGCACTCTGGTCGGGGGTAACTATGGCTACACCTTC
CDR3: CASTLVGGNYGYTF

size: .
V: TRBV9
D: TRBD2
J: TRBJ2-3
DNA: TGTGCCAGCAGCACGCGGGGGGGCGAGTTCATAGATACGCAGTATTTT
CDR3: CASSTRGGEFIDTQYF

size: .
V: TRBV28
D: .
J: TRBJ1-2
DNA: TGTGCCAGCAGCCTCCCCCGGGGGATAAACTATGGCTACACCTTC
CDR3: CASSLPRGINYGYTF

size: .
V: TRBV5-1
D: .
J: TRBJ2-7
DNA: TGCGCCAGCGGACCCCCCCGCGGGCAGGGAGGCGAGCAGTACTTC
CDR3: CASGPPRGQGGEQYF

size: .
V: TRBV2
D: TRBD1
J: TRBJ1-2
DNA: TGTGCCAGCATAGTCCTAAAGTGGGACAGCTTCGATGGCTACACCTTC
CDR3: CASIVLKWDSFDGYTF

size: .
V: TRBV5-4
D: TRBD1
J: TRBJ1-1
DNA: TGTGCCAGCAGCTTGGGACAGGGCAGACAGACTGAAGCTTTCTTT
CDR3: CASSLGQGRQTEAFF

size: .
V: TRBV7-8
D: .
J: TRBJ2-3
DNA: TGTGCCAGCAGCCGCCAAGATACGCAGTATTTT
CDR3: CASSRQDTQYF

size: .
V: TRBV7-9
D: .
J: TRBJ1-3
DNA: TGTGCCAGCAGCTTCCAGGGATATGGAAACACCATATATTTT
CDR3: CASSFQGYGNTIYF

size: .
V: TRBV28
D: TRBD1
J: TRBJ1-1
DNA: TGTGCCAGCAGTCTAGACAGGGGGCGCAGGTACACTGAAGCTTTCTTT
CDR3: CASSLDRGRRYTEAFF

size: .
V: TRBV7-2
D: .
J: TRBJ2-3
DNA: TGTGCCAGCAGCTTTCGAGCGGCGGGCACAGATACGCAGTATTTT
CDR3: CASSFRAAGTDTQYF

size: .
V: TRBV30
D: .
J: TRBJ1-4
DNA: TGTGCCTGGACAAACTCTACGGGAGCTCCTAATGAAAAACTGTTTTTT
CDR3: CAWTNSTGAPNEKLFF

size: .
V: TRBV6-5
D: .
J: TRBJ1-1
DNA: TGTGCCAGCAGTTACTTTGGGGCACGCCTGAACACTGAAGCTTTCTTT
CDR3: CASSYFGARLNTEAFF

size: .
V: TRBV28
D: TRBD2
J: TRBJ2-5
DNA: TGTGCCAGCTCCCCGGGGGGGAGTCAAGAGACCCAGTACTTC
CDR3: CASSPGGSQETQYF

size: .
V: TRBV12-5
D: TRBD1
J: TRBJ1-3
DNA: TGTGCTAGTGGTTCACTTCGCGGGACAGGGACAAACTCTGGAAACACCATATATTTT
CDR3: CASGSLRGTGTNSGNTIYF

size: .
V: TRBV18
D: .
J: TRBJ1-1
DNA: TGTGCCAGCTCACCGCTGGGGGCCACTGAAGCTTTCTTT
CDR3: CASSPLGATEAFF

size: .
V: TRBV4-1
D: .
J: TRBJ2-7
DNA: TGCGCCAGCAGCCAACGAACAGGTCTCGAGCAGTACTTC
CDR3: CASSQRTGLEQYF

size: .
V: TRBV10-1
D: .
J: TRBJ1-1
DNA: TGCGCCAGCAGTGGATCACTTTACACTGAAGCTTTCTTT
CDR3: CASSGSLYTEAFF

size: .
V: TRBV7-2
D: .
J: TRBJ1-4
DNA: TGTGCCAGCAGCTTAGGCCCCAGGGGTGACGAAAAACTGTTTTTT
CDR3: CASSLGPRGDEKLFF

size: .
V: TRBV19
D: TRBD2
J: TRBJ2-7
DNA: TGTGCCAGTAGTATGATGAGCGGGAGTAAAAACGAGCAGTACTTC
CDR3: CASSMMSGSKNEQYF